These 27 T cell receptor beta chains came from one sample sequenced in a study of OX40 agonist ivuxolimab in advanced cancers. Produced via immunoSEQ multiplex PCR; TCRdb's table is partial and in-frame only. The data show more than 75,000 clones, about 86% seen once. Source: CD4+ or CD8+ T cells sorted from blood, taken in a trial of the OX40 agonist ivuxolimab. The receptors were gathered from an adult with an advanced solid tumor such as melanoma, head and neck, liver or kidney cancer.

This clone was observed a handful of times. The chain uses TRBV6-1 and TRBJ1-2; D may be TRBD1 (5 bases). This CDR3 is built from 17 residues. Trimming took 0 bases from V and 0 from J, leaving 14 bases between them. The germline V gene has CDR1 MNHNS and CDR2 SASEGT. The CDR3 DNA reads TGTGCCAGCAGTGAAGCGCTTCGGCAGGGAGCTAACTATGGCTACACCTTC. Translation gives CASSEALRQGANYGYTF.

The rearrangement joins TRBV9 to TRBJ1-1, with unresolved D. The germline V gene encodes CDR1 SGDLS and CDR2 YYNGEE. This CDR3 comprises 14 residues. V lost 4 bases to trimming and J lost 0 bases, with 10 bases between them. The CDR3 DNA follows: TGTGCCAGCAGCTCCGAGGTCATGAACACTGAAGCTTTCTTT. It yields the protein CASSSEVMNTEAFF. Supplemented by reference TRBV9 and TRBJ1-1, the full variable domain reads DSGVTQTPKHLITATGQRVTLRCSPRSGDLSVYWYQQSLDQGLQFLIQYYNGEERAKGNILERFSAQQFPDLHSELNLSSLELGDSALYFCASSSEVMNTEAFFGQGTRLTVV.

This clone was detected only a few times. The rearrangement uses TRBV30 and TRBJ1-1, with no clear D. V was cut by 0 bases and J by 1 base, with 6 bases left in between. Per germline, CDR1 GTSNPN and CDR2 SVGIG (reference sequence). The CDR3 covers 13 residues. For the CDR3, the DNA is TGTGCCTGGAGTGTACGAGGGAACACTGAAGCTTTCTTT. It codes for CAWSVRGNTEAFF.

CDR3 residues: CASSSHSGANVLTF. The CDR3, as DNA: TGTGCCAGCAGCTCACACTCTGGGGCCAACGTCCTGACTTTC. This chain joins TRBV7-3 and TRBJ2-6; D is undetermined. Per the germline V gene, CDR1 is SGHTA and CDR2 is FQGTGA. Trimming left V 4 bases short and J 0 bases short, with 4 bases between. The CDR3 length is 14 residues.

J is TRBJ2-7 and V is TRBV7-2; TRBD2 matches 8 bases. J was trimmed by 6 bases and V by 5 bases; bases with no gene match: 15. Germline V gene data show CDR1 as SGHTA and CDR2 as FQGNSA. The CDR3 loop spans 16 amino acids. Here the CDR3 DNA reads TGTGCCAGCAGCCCAGTTTGGGGACTAGGATTTCTCGAGCAGTACTTC. Protein product: CASSPVWGLGFLEQYF. Full variable domain (outside the CDR3, taken from reference TRBV7-2 and TRBJ2-7): GAGVSQSPSNKVTEKGKDVELRCDPISGHTALYWYRQSLGQGLEFLIYFQGNSAPDKSGLPSDRFSAERTGGSVSTLTIQRTQQEDSAVYLCASSPVWGLGFLEQYFGPGTRLTVT.

The V and J genes are TRBV7-2 and TRBJ1-2; unclear D gene. Germline assignment: CDR1 SGHTA and CDR2 FQGNSA. V lost 6 bases, J lost 2 bases, and 7 bases lay in between. This CDR3 is 12 amino acids long. CDR3 amino acids: CASRPSNYGYTF. In DNA form, the CDR3 reads TGTGCCAGCAGACCCTCGAACTATGGCTACACCTTC.

The chain recombines TRBV6-6 with TRBJ2-7; D is perhaps TRBD1 (6 bases). This CDR3 is built from 15 residues. The germline CDR1 and CDR2 sequences are MNHNY and SVGAGI (reference sequence). V dropped 2 bases and J dropped 2 bases, with 13 bases sitting between them. CDR3 in amino acids: CASSYGRTAPYEQYF. In DNA, the CDR3 is TGTGCCAGCAGTTACGGTCGGACAGCGCCCTACGAGCAGTACTTC.

The chain recombines TRBV11-2 with TRBJ2-5, with 8 nucleotides matching TRBD2. This CDR3 spans 15 amino acids. The germline gives CDR1 SGHAT, CDR2 FQNNGV. J gave up 4 bases and V 0 bases, and 4 bases lay outside the gene matches. Here the CDR3 reads CASSLDRGGAETQYF. The DNA of the CDR3 is TGTGCCAGCAGCTTAGATCGGGGGGGGGCAGAGACCCAGTACTTC. Supplemented by reference TRBV11-2 and TRBJ2-5, the full variable domain reads EAGVAQSPRYKIIEKRQSVAFWCNPISGHATLYWYQQILGQGPKLLIQFQNNGVVDDSQLPKDRFSAERLKGVDSTLKIQPAKLEDSAVYLCASSLDRGGAETQYFGPGTRLLVL.

This chain links TRBV1 with TRBJ1-4; the D call of TRBD1 is as the table states it, not checked on the DNA. TRBV1 is described as a pseudogene. The CDR3 loop spans 13 amino acids. The CDR3 DNA sequence: TGCACCAGCAGCCCTCGGACAAACGAAAAACTGTTTTTT. Its protein product is CTSSPRTNEKLFF.

This clone has a handful of counts. V and J are TRBV5-1 and TRBJ1-1; TRBD1 agrees at 7 bases. The CDR3 loop spans 14 amino acids. Germline V gene data show CDR1 as SGHRS and CDR2 as YFSETQ. V was pared by 4 bases and J by 1 base, with 4 bases of the junction left unmatched. The CDR3 region has the DNA TGCGCCAGCAGCCAGGGACAGTGGAACACTGAAGCTTTCTTT. Translation gives CASSQGQWNTEAFF. The complete variable domain, with remaining parts taken from reference TRBV5-1 and TRBJ1-1, reads KAGVTQTPRYLIKTRGQQVTLSCSPISGHRSVSWYQQTPGQGLQFLFEYFSETQRNKGNFPGRFSGRQFSNSRSEMNVSTLELGDSALYLCASSQGQWNTEAFFGQGTRLTVV.

Points on this clone: Since no conserved phenylalanine or tryptophan closes the CDR3, a read error is the likely cause. The limits of the CDR3 on the DNA are not certain, so only TCRdb's listed CDR3 is given. CDR3 sequence reads: CASSPGTGPIDL. The gene calls are TRBV7-3 and TRBJ2-3; the table assigns TRBD1, which was not confirmed against the DNA. The CDR3 extends over 12 residues, inclusive of both ends. The germline CDR1 and CDR2 sequences are SGHTA and FQGTGA.

The V call is TRBV12-5, the J call TRBJ2-5, with D possibly TRBD1 on 5 matching bases. This CDR3 comprises 15 residues. Per germline, CDR1 LGHNT and CDR2 FRNRAP. Deletions cut 7 bases from V and 5 bases from J, with 20 bases between. The CDR3 bases are TGTGCTAGTGCCCTTGAGTTAAGGGGTGGGGAGACCCAGTACTTC. This sequence encodes CASALELRGGETQYF.

The chain employs TRBV29-1 and TRBJ2-1; D might be TRBD1 or TRBD2, each matching 7 bases. The ends were cut back, 4 bases at V and 0 bases at J, with 13 bases in the middle. Per the germline V gene, CDR1 is SQVTM and CDR2 is ANQGSEA. The CDR3 consists of 15 residues. This CDR3 is CSVGGGDSSYNEQFF. The CDR3, as DNA: TGCAGCGTTGGGGGAGGGGACAGCTCCTACAATGAGCAGTTCTTC.

The table lists this clone with a few counts. This chain joins TRBV6-5 and TRBJ1-2, with unresolved D. The CDR3 spans 13 residues. CDR1 and CDR2 (germline): MNHEY, SVGAGI. With 6 bases removed from V and 1 base from J, the gap between germline ends came to 9 bases. CDR3 DNA: TGTGCCAGCAGCCCAACAGATAACTATGGCTACACCTTC. Translating it yields CASSPTDNYGYTF.

The chain employs TRBV18 and TRBJ2-7; D is undetermined. CDR3 length equals 13 residues. Trimming took off 2 bases at V and 2 bases at J, with 7 bases between the two ends. Germline assignment: CDR1 KGHSH and CDR2 LQKENI. CDR3: CASSPRRPYEQYF. CDR3 DNA: TGTGCCAGCTCACCAAGAAGACCCTACGAGCAGTACTTC. The full variable domain, completed using reference TRBV18 and TRBJ2-7, is NAGVMQNPRHLVRRRGQEARLRCSPMKGHSHVYWYRQLPEEGLKFMVYLQKENIIDESGMPKERFSAEFPKEGPSILRIQQVVRGDSAAYFCASSPRRPYEQYFGPGTRLTVT.

This clone has a handful of counts. CDR3 amino acids: CASSEGGHNQPQHF. The CDR3 bases are TGTGCCAGCAGTGAAGGTGGACACAATCAGCCCCAGCATTTT. This rearrangement joins TRBV2 to TRBJ1-5; maybe TRBD1 (5 bases). The CDR3 has 14 residues. Trimming left V 1 base short and J 3 bases short, with 7 bases between. CDR1 and CDR2 from the germline V gene are SNHLY and FYNNEI.

The chain couples TRBV5-6 to TRBJ2-3; 7 positions match TRBD2. CDR3 length: 14 residues. The junction had 2 bases not matched to a gene; V was cut back by 4 bases and J by 0 bases. Germline CDR1 is SGHDT and CDR2 is YYEEEE. In DNA, the CDR3 is TGTGCCAGCAGCCCGGGGGGAAGCACAGATACGCAGTATTTT. Amino acid sequence: CASSPGGSTDTQYF.

The chain combines TRBV6-5 with TRBJ2-7; D might be TRBD1 or TRBD2, each matching 5 bases. Trimming shortened V by 5 bases and J by 2 bases, and 13 bases separated the two germline ends. Germline lookup yields CDR1 MNHEY and CDR2 SVGAGI. CDR3 length: 14 amino acids. The CDR3 DNA is TGTGCCAGCAGTCTCTCGGGACCCCCCTACGAGCAGTACTTC. Translation gives CASSLSGPPYEQYF.

CDR3 bases: TGCGCCAGCAAAGGAGCGGGGGGGGCCCCCCTGGATGTGGAGACCCAGTACTTC. Its translation: CASKGAGGAPLDVETQYF. The J gene is TRBJ2-5, the V gene TRBV5-1; 10 nucleotides align to TRBD2. Germline V lookup: CDR1 SGHRS, CDR2 YFSETQ. V lost 6 bases to trimming and J lost 5 bases; unmatched junction nucleotides: 19. The CDR3 runs 18 residues. The full variable domain, in which reference TRBV5-1 and TRBJ2-5 provide the parts outside the CDR3, is KAGVTQTPRYLIKTRGQQVTLSCSPISGHRSVSWYQQTPGQGLQFLFEYFSETQRNKGNFPGRFSGRQFSNSRSEMNVSTLELGDSALYLCASKGAGGAPLDVETQYFGPGTRLLVL.

The chain is built from TRBV12-5 and TRBJ2-1; D is unresolved. Germline lookup yields CDR1 LGHNT and CDR2 FRNRAP. The CDR3 totals 12 residues. Between the trimmed V and J ends, which lost 4 bases and 7 bases, there was a span of 8 bases. Here the CDR3 DNA reads TGTGCTAGTGGTTCCCGCACAAATGAGCAGTTCTTC. It is translated as CASGSRTNEQFF. The full variable domain, rest sourced from reference TRBV12-5 and TRBJ2-1, is DARVTQTPRHKVTEMGQEVTMRCQPILGHNTVFWYRQTMMQGLELLAYFRNRAPLDDSGMPKDRFSAEMPDATLATLKIQPSEPRDSAVYFCASGSRTNEQFFGPGTRLTVL.

This clone came up once. The chain links TRBV11-1 to TRBJ2-2; 7 nucleotides line up with TRBD1. CDR1 SGHAT and CDR2 FQDESV come from the germline V gene (reference sequence). V trimming: 5 bases; J trimming: 4 bases; junction bases outside the gene matches: 13. This CDR3 region has 17 residues. The CDR3 reads CASSPTGIRSVTGELFF. The CDR3, as DNA: TGTGCCAGCAGCCCGACAGGGATCCGATCGGTCACCGGGGAGCTGTTTTTT.

The gene calls are TRBV18 and TRBJ2-1, with TRBD1 matching 8 bases. Germline V gene lookup returns CDR1 KGHSH and CDR2 LQKENI. The CDR3 has 12 amino acids. J lost 8 bases, V lost 3 bases, and 0 bases had no gene match. In DNA, the CDR3 is TGTGCCAGCTCACCGGACAGGGATGAGCAGTTCTTC. Translated: CASSPDRDEQFF.

This rearrangement joins TRBV7-9 to TRBJ1-5; no definite D call. With 6 bases removed from V and 6 bases from J, the gap between germline ends came to 9 bases. CDR3 length: 12 residues. Per the germline V gene, CDR1 is SEHNR and CDR2 is FQNEAQ (reference sequence). Written as DNA, the CDR3 is TGTGCCAGCAGTATAGGTCCTCAGCCCCAGCATTTT. Its protein product is CASSIGPQPQHF.

The CDR3 sequence is CSVPLKTSGTQYF. The CDR3 DNA is TGCAGCGTTCCACTCAAGACTAGCGGTACGCAGTATTTT. This chain uses TRBV29-1 with TRBJ2-3; TRBD2 agrees at 9 bases. Germline V CDR1 and CDR2: SQVTM, ANQGSEA. With 5 bases clipped from V and 8 bases from J, the junction kept 8 bases outside the gene matches. There are 13 residues in the CDR3.

This chain joins TRBV4-1 and TRBJ1-1, with TRBD1 matching over 8 bases. V shed 1 base and J 4 bases; nucleotides not matched to a gene: 8. This CDR3 has 16 residues. Germline V gene sequence: CDR1 MGHRA, CDR2 YSYEKL. The CDR3 loop reads CASSQVGTGFFTEAFF. DNA for the CDR3: TGCGCCAGCAGCCAAGTTGGGACAGGATTCTTCACTGAAGCTTTCTTT.

The chain carries TRBV9 and TRBJ2-7; D might be TRBD1 or TRBD2, each matching 5 bases. CDR1 SGDLS and CDR2 YYNGEE come from the germline V gene. V lost 0 bases and J 4 bases, leaving 20 bases between the germline ends. The CDR3 has 17 amino acids. The CDR3 protein is CASSVGDGAQPFYEQYF. The CDR3 region has the DNA TGTGCCAGCAGCGTAGGGGACGGGGCCCAACCCTTTTACGAGCAGTACTTC.

The chain uses TRBV6-5 and TRBJ2-3, with D maybe TRBD2 (6 bases). The V end lost 2 bases, the J end lost 7 bases, and 16 bases lay between the germline ends. The CDR3 has 15 amino acids. The germline CDR1 and CDR2 sequences are MNHEY and SVGAGI. CDR3 sequence reads: CASSYQPEGANTQYF. The CDR3 DNA is TGTGCCAGCAGTTACCAGCCGGAGGGCGCAAATACGCAGTATTTT.